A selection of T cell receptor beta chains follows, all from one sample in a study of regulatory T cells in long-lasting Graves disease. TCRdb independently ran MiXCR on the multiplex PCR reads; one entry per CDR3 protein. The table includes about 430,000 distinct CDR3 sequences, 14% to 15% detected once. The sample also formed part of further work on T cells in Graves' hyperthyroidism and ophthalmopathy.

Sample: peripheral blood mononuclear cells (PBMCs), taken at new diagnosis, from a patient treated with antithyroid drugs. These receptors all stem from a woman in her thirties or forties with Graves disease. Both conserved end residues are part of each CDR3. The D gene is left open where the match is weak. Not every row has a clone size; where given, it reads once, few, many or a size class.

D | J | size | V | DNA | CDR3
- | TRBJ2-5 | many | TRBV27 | TGTGCCAGCAGTTTTTGGCCGGGGCTGGAGACCCAGTACTTC | CASSFWPGLETQYF
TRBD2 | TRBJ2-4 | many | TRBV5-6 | TGTGCCAGCAGCTCCTCTCAACTAGCGGGAGTAAACATTCAGTACTTC | CASSSSQLAGVNIQYF
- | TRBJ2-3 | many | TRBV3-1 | TGTGCCAGCAGCCATCGGACTGCCGCAGATACGCAGTATTTT | CASSHRTAADTQYF
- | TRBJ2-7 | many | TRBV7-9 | TGTGCCAGCAGCTTACTAGCGACCCGCTCCTACGAGCAGTACTTC | CASSLLATRSYEQYF
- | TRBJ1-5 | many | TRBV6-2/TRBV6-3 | TGTGCCAGCAGTAAGCCGGGACTGGACAATCAGCCCCAGCATTTT | CASSKPGLDNQPQHF
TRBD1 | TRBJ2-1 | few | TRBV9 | TGTGCCAGCAGCGTAGATCTTGGACAGGAGACCTACAATGAGCAGTTCTTC | CASSVDLGQETYNEQFF
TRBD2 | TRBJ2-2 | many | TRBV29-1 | TGCAGCGTAGCGACTAGCGGGAGCTGGTACACCGGGGAGCTGTTTTTT | CSVATSGSWYTGELFF
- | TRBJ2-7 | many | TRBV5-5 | TGTGCCAGCAGTATCGAATGGCAGGCCTACGAGCAGTACTTC | CASSIEWQAYEQYF
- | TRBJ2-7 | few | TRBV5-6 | TGTGCCAGCAGCTCGACATTTTTTGGGCAGTACTTC | CASSSTFFGQYF
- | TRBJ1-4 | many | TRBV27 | TGTGCCAGCAGTTTATTTGGGCTGAGTAATGAAAAACTGTTTTTT | CASSLFGLSNEKLFF
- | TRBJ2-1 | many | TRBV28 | TGTGCCAGCAGCCAACGGGACTCAGGGGGGTTCTTC | CASSQRDSGGFF
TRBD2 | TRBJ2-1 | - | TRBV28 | TGTGCCAGCAGTCCGGGACTAGCGGGAGGGCCCGACAATGAGCAGTTCTTC | CASSPGLAGGPDNEQFF
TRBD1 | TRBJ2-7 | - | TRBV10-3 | TGTGCCATCGGAGGGACAGGGAGGTCCAACGAGCAGTACTTC | CAIGGTGRSNEQYF
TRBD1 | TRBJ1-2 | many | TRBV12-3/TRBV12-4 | TGTGCCAGCAGTCAACCCGGGACAGGGATCTATGGCTACACCTTC | CASSQPGTGIYGYTF
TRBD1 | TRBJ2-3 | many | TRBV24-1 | TGTGCCATCAGTGACCCGGGACAGGGAAGTGCCTCAGATACGCAGTATTTT | CAISDPGQGSASDTQYF
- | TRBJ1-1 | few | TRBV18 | TGTGCCAGCTCACCAGACAGCCGCACCGAAGCTTTCTTT | CASSPDSRTEAFF
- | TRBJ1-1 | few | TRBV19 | TGTGCCAGTAGTATAATCCCGACGGACACTGAAGCTTTCTTT | CASSIIPTDTEAFF
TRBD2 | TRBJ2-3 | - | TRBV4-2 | TGTGCCAGCAGCCAAGATGGAGGGAGGGCCGAAGATACGCAGTATTTT | CASSQDGGRAEDTQYF
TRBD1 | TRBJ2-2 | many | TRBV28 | TGTGCCAGCAGTCCCGTTACTAAAATGGGACAGCCCGGGGAGCTGTTTTTT | CASSPVTKMGQPGELFF
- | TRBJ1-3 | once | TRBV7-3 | TGTGCCAGCAGCCCGGGGGGGGGATCGACTGGAAACACCATATATTTT | CASSPGGGSTGNTIYF
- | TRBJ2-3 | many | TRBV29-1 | TGCAGCGTCCCAAAAAGGGGGAGTCGAACAGATACGCAGTATTTT | CSVPKRGSRTDTQYF
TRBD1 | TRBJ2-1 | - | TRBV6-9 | TGTGCCAGCAGTTACAGGACAGGGGCTTACAATGAGCAGTTCTTC | CASSYRTGAYNEQFF
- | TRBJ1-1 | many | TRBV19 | TGTGCCAGTAGTCCCATATGGGGGGGAATCCCTGGGCGACCGAACACTGAAGCTTTCTTT | CASSPIWGGIPGRPNTEAFF
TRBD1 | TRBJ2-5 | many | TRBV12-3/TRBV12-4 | TGTGCCAGCAGTTTAGTCCTTGGACAGGGTTTGGGGACCCAGTACTTC | CASSLVLGQGLGTQYF
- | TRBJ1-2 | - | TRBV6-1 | TGTGCCAGCACCGGCAGAAACCGACGGAACATCTATGGCTACACCTTC | CASTGRNRRNIYGYTF
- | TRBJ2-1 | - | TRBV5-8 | TGTGCCAGCAGCGGGAGGGTAGGGGACAGCTCCTACAATGAGCAGTTCTTC | CASSGRVGDSSYNEQFF
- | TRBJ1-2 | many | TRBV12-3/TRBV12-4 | TGTGCCAGCAGCACCGGGACAACGTCGGGCTACACCTTC | CASSTGTTSGYTF
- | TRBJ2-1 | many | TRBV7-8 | TGTGCCAGCAGCCCCCCGGAGAGCTCCTACAATGAGCAGTTCTTC | CASSPPESSYNEQFF
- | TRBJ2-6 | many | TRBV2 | TGTGCCAACTTGAAATGGGATACTGGGGCCAACGTCCTGACTTTC | CANLKWDTGANVLTF
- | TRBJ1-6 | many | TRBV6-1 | TGTGCCAGCAGTACCGGACTGCCGAGCTCCTATAATTCACCCCTCCACTTT | CASSTGLPSSYNSPLHF
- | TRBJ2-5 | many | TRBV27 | TGTGCCAGCAGTCCCCTGGACCAAGAGACCCAGTACTTC | CASSPLDQETQYF
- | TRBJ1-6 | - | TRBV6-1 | TGTGCCACCCAAGGACAGACAAATTCACCCCTCCACTTT | CATQGQTNSPLHF
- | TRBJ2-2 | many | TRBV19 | TGTGCCAGTAGTATGGCAGTCGGCGACTATTCATCGAACACCGGGGAGCTGTTTTTT | CASSMAVGDYSSNTGELFF
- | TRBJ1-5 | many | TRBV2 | TGTGCCAGCAGGGCAGAGGGGGGCCCCAATCAGCCCCAGCATTTT | CASRAEGGPNQPQHF
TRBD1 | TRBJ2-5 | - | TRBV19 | TGTGCCAGTAGCAGGCTGGACAGGGTAGGAGGAGAGACCCAGTACTTC | CASSRLDRVGGETQYF